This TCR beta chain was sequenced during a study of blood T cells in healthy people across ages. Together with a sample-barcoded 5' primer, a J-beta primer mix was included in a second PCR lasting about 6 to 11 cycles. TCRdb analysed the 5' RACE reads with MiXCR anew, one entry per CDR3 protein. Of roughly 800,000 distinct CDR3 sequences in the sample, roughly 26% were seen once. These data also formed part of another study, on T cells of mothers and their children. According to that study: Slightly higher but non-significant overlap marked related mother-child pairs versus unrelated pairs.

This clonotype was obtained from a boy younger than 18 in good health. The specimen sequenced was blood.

The DNA of the CDR3 is TGTGCCAGCACCCTTGGGGGCTACACCTTC. Its translation: CASTLGGYTF. V usage is TRBV2 and J usage is TRBJ1-2; D not resolved. The V end was cut by 7 bases, the J end by 8 bases, with 8 bases between. Germline V CDR1 and CDR2: SNHLY, FYNNEI. This CDR3 has 10 residues.